The 29 T cell receptor beta chains reported below all come from one sample, sequenced in a study of blood T cell repertoires in COVID-19. Profiled with immunoSEQ multiplex PCR; TCRdb holds only in-frame clones, not every one. The table lists over 200,000 clones, about 86% of them singletons. The source material was peripheral blood. These receptors were collected from a man aged 45 to 65 with active or convalescent COVID-19.

This CDR3 is CATSREAGAYNEQFF. The CDR3 DNA follows: TGTGCCACCAGCAGAGAGGCGGGAGCCTACAATGAGCAGTTCTTC. V gene TRBV15 combines with J gene TRBJ2-1; 7 bases line up with TRBD2. V shed 0 bases, J shed 2 bases, and the junction held 1 base outside the gene matches. The CDR3 sequence is 15 residues long. CDR1 is LNHNV, CDR2 YYDKDF, per germline (reference sequence).

This chain connects TRBV4-1 to TRBJ1-4, with 8 bases identical to TRBD1. CDR1 MGHRA and CDR2 YSYEKL come from the germline V gene. This CDR3 contains 16 residues. V was clipped by 6 bases and J by 8 bases; unmatched bases: 14. CDR3 sequence: CASRHLGRGRREKLFF. The DNA of the CDR3 is TGCGCCAGCAGACATCTAGGCAGGGGGCGGCGCGAAAAACTGTTTTTT.

V and J are TRBV5-1 and TRBJ2-3; 10 positions agree with TRBD2. The CDR3 has 15 residues. Germline V gene sequence: CDR1 SGHRS, CDR2 YFSETQ. The V segment lost 3 bases and the J segment 4 bases; nucleotides outside the gene matches: 5. The CDR3 DNA sequence: TGCGCCAGCAGCTCCAGCGGGGGGGCCGCAGATACGCAGTATTTT. Protein: CASSSSGGAADTQYF.

This chain uses TRBV5-5 with TRBJ2-7; TRBD1 might be the D (7 bases). The CDR3 runs 15 residues. The germline V gene has CDR1 SGHKS and CDR2 YYEKEE (reference sequence). V was clipped by 0 bases and J by 5 bases, with 15 bases between them. The CDR3 spells CASSLARDSFNEQYF. In nucleotides, the CDR3 is TGTGCCAGCAGCTTGGCGCGGGACAGTTTTAACGAGCAGTACTTC.

The J gene is TRBJ1-2, the V gene TRBV29-1, with TRBD1 matching over 7 bases. The germline CDR1 and CDR2 sequences are SQVTM and ANQGSEA. CDR3 length equals 13 residues. Trimming removed 5 bases from V and 4 bases from J; junction bases left unmatched: 7. The DNA for the CDR3 is TGCAGCGTTCGAGACAGGGATGGCTATGGCTACACCTTC. Its protein product is CSVRDRDGYGYTF. The variable domain in full, with the rest retrieved from reference TRBV29-1 and TRBJ1-2, is SAVISQKPSRDICQRGTSLTIQCQVDSQVTMMFWYRQQPGQSLTLIATANQGSEATYESGFVIDKFPISRPNLTFSTLTVSNMSPEDSSIYLCSVRDRDGYGYTFGSGTRLTVV.

This sequence joins TRBV29-1 and TRBJ2-1; 8 bases map to TRBD1. This CDR3 region has 13 residues. In germline, CDR1 is SQVTM, CDR2 ANQGSEA. The V gene end was trimmed by 5 bases and the J gene end by 0 bases; junction bases not matched to a gene: 0. CDR3 protein: CSVTGGSYNEQFF. Written as DNA, the CDR3 is TGCAGCGTTACAGGGGGCTCCTACAATGAGCAGTTCTTC.

CDR3 loop: CASSFTGGWVDTQYF. In DNA, the CDR3 is TGTGCCAGCAGTTTTACAGGGGGCTGGGTTGATACGCAGTATTTT. This chain connects TRBV7-9 to TRBJ2-3; 9 bases align to TRBD1. Germline trimming cut 6 bases from V and 6 bases from J; bases unmatched to any gene: 10. Germline assignment: CDR1 SEHNR and CDR2 FQNEAQ (reference sequence). The length of the CDR3 is 15 residues.

V is TRBV6-6 and J is TRBJ1-5; D not resolved. This CDR3 has 14 residues. Looked up from germline, CDR1 is MNHNY and CDR2 is SVGAGI (reference sequence). V lost 5 bases to trimming and J lost 0 bases, with 8 bases between them. CDR3 bases: TGTGCCAGCAGTACCACAGTTAGCAATCAGCCCCAGCATTTT. Encoded protein: CASSTTVSNQPQHF.

This clone was recorded only once. The genes are TRBV9 and TRBJ2-7; D gene uncertain. V lost 0 bases and J 2 bases, leaving 9 bases between the germline ends. CDR1 is SGDLS, CDR2 YYNGEE, per germline. This CDR3 contains 14 residues. CDR3: CASSVDYLPYEQYF. CDR3 bases: TGTGCCAGCAGCGTAGACTATCTCCCCTACGAGCAGTACTTC.

The chain uses TRBV7-9 and TRBJ1-6; TRBD1 aligns across 9 bases. CDR1 SEHNR and CDR2 FQNEAQ come from the germline V gene (reference sequence). CDR3 length equals 16 residues. Trimming cost V 5 bases and J 7 bases; bases outside gene matches: 9. CDR3 protein: CASSPALGTGNSPLHF. CDR3 sequence (DNA): TGTGCCAGCAGCCCAGCCCTCGGGACAGGGAATTCACCCCTCCACTTT.

The rearrangement uses TRBV28 and TRBJ2-1; tentative D call: TRBD2 (6 bases). V was shortened by 8 bases and J by 2 bases, with 13 bases between the two germline ends. This CDR3 is 14 amino acids long. Germline V CDR1 and CDR2: MDHEN, SYDVKM. CDR3 sequence reads: CASHAGSAYNEQFF. CDR3 nucleotide sequence: TGTGCCAGCCACGCGGGGTCAGCCTACAATGAGCAGTTCTTC.

The chain couples TRBV18 to TRBJ1-4, with D possibly being TRBD1 (6 bases). The V gene's germline CDR1 is KGHSH and CDR2 LQKENI. The CDR3 loop spans 15 amino acids. Trimming took off 3 bases at V and 5 bases at J, with 13 bases between the two ends. The CDR3 protein is CASSPDRTRNEKLFF. CDR3 coding DNA: TGTGCCAGCTCACCTGACAGGACAAGGAATGAAAAACTGTTTTTT.

This clone occurred a few times. CDR3 protein: CAWDRSMNTEAFF. CDR3 sequence (DNA): TGTGCCTGGGACAGATCCATGAACACTGAAGCTTTCTTT. This chain uses TRBV30 with TRBJ1-1, with D maybe TRBD1 (5 bases). V lost 5 bases and J 0 bases, leaving 10 bases between the germline ends. CDR1 is GTSNPN and CDR2 is SVGIG in the germline V gene (reference sequence). The CDR3 is 13 residues long.

This chain's CDR3 is CASSPRVRFEQYF. CDR3 DNA sequence: TGTGCCAGCAGCCCCCGGGTAAGATTCGAGCAGTACTTC. V is TRBV14 and J is TRBJ2-7; D gene unclear. This CDR3 is 13 amino acids long. Per germline, CDR1 SGHDN and CDR2 FVKESK. V lost 4 bases and J 6 bases, leaving 13 bases between the germline ends.

V gene TRBV19 combines with J gene TRBJ2-2; the D gene is possibly TRBD1 (6 bases). The CDR3 covers 13 residues. Trimming took 3 bases from V and 6 from J, leaving 8 bases between them. Germline CDR1 reads LNHDA; CDR2 reads SQIVND (reference sequence). The CDR3 region is CASSIQGSGELFF. Here the CDR3 DNA reads TGTGCCAGTAGTATCCAGGGGTCCGGGGAGCTGTTTTTT.

The chain joins TRBV7-7 to TRBJ2-5, with no clear D. V was cut by 5 bases and J by 2 bases, with 15 bases left in between. Per germline, CDR1 SSHAT and CDR2 FNYEAQ (reference sequence). This CDR3 has 15 residues. The CDR3 is CASSIRQHLQETQYF. The DNA for the CDR3 is TGTGCCAGCAGCATAAGACAACACCTTCAAGAGACCCAGTACTTC.

The chain is built from TRBV19 and TRBJ1-5, with 8 bases aligning to TRBD1. CDR3 length: 11 amino acids. Germline V gene sequence: CDR1 LNHDA, CDR2 SQIVND (reference sequence). Trimming cost V 8 bases and J 7 bases; bases outside gene matches: 1. The CDR3 bases are TGTGCCAGTGGGACAGGCCAGCCCCAGCATTTT. As protein: CASGTGQPQHF. The full variable domain, completed using reference TRBV19 and TRBJ1-5, is DGGITQSPKYLFRKEGQNVTLSCEQNLNHDAMYWYRQDPGQGLRLIYYSQIVNDFQKGDIAEGYSVSREKKESFPLTVTSAQKNPTAFYLCASGTGQPQHFGDGTRLSIL.

The J gene is TRBJ2-3, the V gene TRBV9; 10 positions agree with TRBD2. CDR1 is SGDLS and CDR2 is YYNGEE in the germline V gene. V lost 0 bases and J lost 12; bases outside the gene matches: 10. The CDR3 consists of 15 residues. CDR3 region: CASSVGLAGAHGQYF. CDR3 DNA sequence: TGTGCCAGCAGCGTAGGTCTAGCGGGGGCCCACGGCCAGTATTTT.

In this sample, this clone turned up a few times. The chain links TRBV7-9 to TRBJ1-1; 8 nucleotides agree with TRBD1. The CDR3 loop spans 15 amino acids. V trimming: 2 bases; J trimming: 6 bases; junction bases outside the gene matches: 8. Germline V gives CDR1 SEHNR, CDR2 FQNEAQ (reference sequence). DNA for the CDR3: TGTGCCAGCAGCTTACCACAGGGGGTAAGAGCTGAAGCTTTCTTT. This translates into CASSLPQGVRAEAFF.

CDR3 DNA: TGCGCCAGCAGCTTGGGACAGAACACTGAAGCTTTCTTT. Protein sequence: CASSLGQNTEAFF. The V call is TRBV4-1, the J call TRBJ1-1; weak D call: TRBD1 (6 bases). V gave up 5 bases and J gave up 1 base, with 8 bases separating them. There are 13 residues in the CDR3. Germline loops: CDR1 MGHRA, CDR2 YSYEKL.

The rearrangement uses TRBV27 and TRBJ1-6; a possible D gene is TRBD1 (6 bases). V shed 7 bases and J shed 1 base, with 11 bases lying between them. Germline CDR1 MNHEY, CDR2 SMNVEV (reference sequence). The CDR3 has 15 amino acids. CDR3 loop: CASNLGQSYNSPLHF. The CDR3 region has the DNA TGTGCCAGCAACCTCGGACAGTCCTATAATTCACCCCTCCACTTT.

This chain uses TRBV23-1 with TRBJ1-2; D gene unclear. TRBV23-1 is known as an ORF, though its function is uncertain. The germline V and J ends were trimmed by 0 bases and 4 bases, with 12 bases remaining between them. The CDR3 runs to 15 residues. The CDR3, as DNA: TGCGCCAGCAGTCAATCTGAGGACGGGAGCTATGGCTACACCTTC. It codes for CASSQSEDGSYGYTF.

V usage is TRBV7-8 and J usage is TRBJ1-2, with D hard to call. V gave up 1 base and J gave up 1 base, with 13 bases separating them. The germline V gene encodes CDR1 SGHVS and CDR2 FQNEAQ. This CDR3 is 16 amino acids long. CDR3 loop: CASSLEFSTVNYGYTF. CDR3 DNA sequence: TGTGCCAGCAGCTTAGAGTTTAGCACCGTTAACTATGGCTACACCTTC. Drawing the rest from reference TRBV7-8 and TRBJ1-2, the complete variable domain is GAGVSQSPRYKVAKRGQDVALRCDPISGHVSLFWYQQALGQGPEFLTYFQNEAQLDKSGLPSDRFFAERPEGSVSTLKIQRTQQEDSAVYLCASSLEFSTVNYGYTFGSGTRLTVV.

The chain recombines TRBV3-1 (or the pseudogene TRBV3-2) with TRBJ1-5, with D uncertain. CDR1 is LGHDT and CDR2 is YNNKEL in the germline V gene (reference sequence). V lost 2 bases to trimming and J lost 6 bases, with 8 bases between them. This CDR3 is 13 amino acids long. The CDR3 coding sequence is TGTGCCAGCAGCCAAACCCTCAGTCAGCCCCAGCATTTT. Translation gives CASSQTLSQPQHF.

The chain links TRBV23-1 to TRBJ2-7, with D hard to call. TRBV23-1 is labeled an ORF, and its function is uncertain. The CDR3 is 11 amino acids. Deletions cut 9 bases from V and 6 bases from J, with 12 bases between. The DNA for the CDR3 is TGCGCCAGGGGCGTGATGTGCGAGCAGTACTTC. Its translation: CARGVMCEQYF.

CDR3 bases: TGTGCCAGCAGCCTTGGACTAGCCCAAAGGAATGAGCAGTTCTTC. It codes for CASSLGLAQRNEQFF. The chain couples TRBV11-2 to TRBJ2-1, with 8 bases fitting TRBD2. The CDR3 contains 15 residues. CDR1 is SGHAT, CDR2 FQNNGV, per germline. V lost 5 bases to trimming and J lost 7 bases; unmatched junction nucleotides: 10.

V usage is TRBV11-3 and J usage is TRBJ1-2; 8 nucleotides agree with TRBD1. This CDR3 is built from 14 residues. The trim removed 4 bases at V and 5 bases at J, leaving 6 bases unmatched. Germline V CDR1 and CDR2: SGHNT, YENEEA. The CDR3 region has the DNA TGTGCCAGCAGCTGCCGACAGGGGTGGTATGGCTACACCTTC. Translated, it gives CASSCRQGWYGYTF.

V and J are TRBV4-2 and TRBJ2-2, with TRBD1 as a possible D gene (6 bases). Germline-derived CDR1 and CDR2 are LGHNA and YNFKEQ. This CDR3 spans 16 amino acids. Trimming removed 0 bases from V and 4 bases from J, with 12 bases in between. CDR3 sequence (DNA): TGTGCCAGCAGCCAAGAGGTGGGACAAGTCACCGGGGAGCTGTTTTTT. Residues: CASSQEVGQVTGELFF.

This clone was observed a few times. The rearrangement joins TRBV9 to TRBJ1-4, with TRBD1 matching 8 bases. The CDR3 runs 17 residues. Trimming removed 0 bases from V and 3 bases from J; junction bases left unmatched: 7. In germline, CDR1 is SGDLS, CDR2 YYNGEE. The CDR3 nucleotides are TGTGCCAGCAGCGTAGAGCCCCAGGGGGCGCCTAATGAAAAACTGTTTTTT. Protein product: CASSVEPQGAPNEKLFF.